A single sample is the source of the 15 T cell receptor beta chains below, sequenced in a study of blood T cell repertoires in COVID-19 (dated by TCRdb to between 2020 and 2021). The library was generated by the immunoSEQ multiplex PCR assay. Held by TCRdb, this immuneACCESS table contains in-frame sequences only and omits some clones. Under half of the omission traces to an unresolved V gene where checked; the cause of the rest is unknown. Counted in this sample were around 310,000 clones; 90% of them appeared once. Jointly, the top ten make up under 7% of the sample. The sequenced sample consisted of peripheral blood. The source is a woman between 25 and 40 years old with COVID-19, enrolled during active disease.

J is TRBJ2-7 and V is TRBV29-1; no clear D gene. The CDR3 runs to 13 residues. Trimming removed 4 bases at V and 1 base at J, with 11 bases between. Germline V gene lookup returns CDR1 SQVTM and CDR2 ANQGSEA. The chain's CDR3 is CSVVVPNSYEQYF. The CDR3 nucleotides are TGCAGCGTTGTTGTTCCTAATTCCTACGAGCAGTACTTC.

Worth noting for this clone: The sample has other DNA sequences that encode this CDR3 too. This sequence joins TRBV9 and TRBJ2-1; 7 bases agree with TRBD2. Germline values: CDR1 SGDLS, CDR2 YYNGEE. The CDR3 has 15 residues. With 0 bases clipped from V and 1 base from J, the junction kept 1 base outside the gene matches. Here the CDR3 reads CASSVAGGSYNEQFF. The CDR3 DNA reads TGTGCCAGCAGCGTAGCGGGAGGTTCCTACAATGAGCAGTTCTTC.

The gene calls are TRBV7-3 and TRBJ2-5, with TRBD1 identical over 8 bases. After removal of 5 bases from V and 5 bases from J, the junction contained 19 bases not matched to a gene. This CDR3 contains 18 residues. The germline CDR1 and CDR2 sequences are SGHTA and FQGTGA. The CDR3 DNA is TGTGCCAGCAGCCCCGTCTGGAGGCAGGGGGCACCAGGTGAGACCCAGTACTTC. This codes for CASSPVWRQGAPGETQYF.

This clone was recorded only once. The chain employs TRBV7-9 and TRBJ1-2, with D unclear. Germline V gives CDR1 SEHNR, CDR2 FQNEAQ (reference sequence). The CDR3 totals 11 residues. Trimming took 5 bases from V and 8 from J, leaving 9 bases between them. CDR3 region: CASSPPEGYTF. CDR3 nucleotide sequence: TGTGCCAGCAGCCCACCAGAAGGCTACACCTTC.

This chain's CDR3 is CAISPDSFSGNTIYF. The CDR3, as DNA: TGTGCCATCAGCCCGGACAGCTTCTCTGGAAACACCATATATTTT. The chain recombines TRBV10-3 with TRBJ1-3; a possible D gene is TRBD1 (6 bases). Trimming removed 6 bases from V and 0 bases from J, with 12 bases in between. Germline CDR1 is ENHRY and CDR2 is SYGVKD. This CDR3 contains 15 residues.

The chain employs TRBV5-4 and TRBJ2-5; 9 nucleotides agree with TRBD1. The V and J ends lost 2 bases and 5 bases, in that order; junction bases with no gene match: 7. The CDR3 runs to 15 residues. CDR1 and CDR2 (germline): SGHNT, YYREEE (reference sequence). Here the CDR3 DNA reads TGTGCCAGCAGCTTATACAGGGGGCGCGGGGAGACCCAGTACTTC. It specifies CASSLYRGRGETQYF.

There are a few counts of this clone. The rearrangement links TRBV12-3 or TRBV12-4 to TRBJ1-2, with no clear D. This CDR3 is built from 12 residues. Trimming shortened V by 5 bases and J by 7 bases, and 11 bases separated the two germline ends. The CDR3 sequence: CASSPGPPGYTF. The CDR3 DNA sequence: TGTGCCAGCAGTCCAGGCCCCCCTGGCTACACCTTC.

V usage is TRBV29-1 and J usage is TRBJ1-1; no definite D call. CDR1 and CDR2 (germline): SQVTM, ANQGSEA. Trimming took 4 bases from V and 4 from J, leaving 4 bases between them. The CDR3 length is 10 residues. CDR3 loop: CSVASTEAFF. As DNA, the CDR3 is TGCAGCGTTGCATCCACTGAAGCTTTCTTT.

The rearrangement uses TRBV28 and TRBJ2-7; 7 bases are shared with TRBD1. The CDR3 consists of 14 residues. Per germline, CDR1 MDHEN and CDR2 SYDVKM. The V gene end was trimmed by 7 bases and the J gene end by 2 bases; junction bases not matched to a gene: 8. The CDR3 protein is CASTLGQAPYEQYF. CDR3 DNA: TGTGCCAGCACCCTTGGACAGGCGCCCTACGAGCAGTACTTC.

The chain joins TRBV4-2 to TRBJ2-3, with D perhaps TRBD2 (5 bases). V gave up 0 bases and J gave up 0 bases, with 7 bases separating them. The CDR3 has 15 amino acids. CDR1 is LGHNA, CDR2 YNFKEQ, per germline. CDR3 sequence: CASSQDGVSTDTQYF. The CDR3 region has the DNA TGTGCCAGCAGCCAAGACGGGGTAAGCACAGATACGCAGTATTTT.

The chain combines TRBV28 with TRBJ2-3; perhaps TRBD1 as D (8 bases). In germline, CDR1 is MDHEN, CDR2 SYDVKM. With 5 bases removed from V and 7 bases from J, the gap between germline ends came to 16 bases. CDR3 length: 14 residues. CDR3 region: CASSRTGRGYTQYF. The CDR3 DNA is TGTGCCAGCAGTCGGACAGGGAGGGGGTATACGCAGTATTTT. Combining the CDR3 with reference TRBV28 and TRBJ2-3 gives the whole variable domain DVKVTQSSRYLVKRTGEKVFLECVQDMDHENMFWYRQDPGLGLRLIYFSYDVKMKEKGDIPEGYSVSREKKERFSLILESASTNQTSMYLCASSRTGRGYTQYFGPGTRLTVL.

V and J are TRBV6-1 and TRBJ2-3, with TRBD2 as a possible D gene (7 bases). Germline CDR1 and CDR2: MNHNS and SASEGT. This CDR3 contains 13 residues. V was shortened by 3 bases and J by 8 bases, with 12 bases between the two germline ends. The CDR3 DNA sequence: TGTGCCAGCAGTGACGGACTAGGGGGTACGCAGTATTTT. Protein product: CASSDGLGGTQYF.

The CDR3 nucleotides read TGTGCCAGCAGCTTGTACAGCGGTGAGAACACTGAAGCTTTCTTT. Translating gives CASSLYSGENTEAFF. This chain links TRBV7-2 with TRBJ1-1; D is uncertain. The V end lost 3 bases, the J end lost 1 base, and 12 bases lay between the germline ends. The germline CDR1 and CDR2 sequences are SGHTA and FQGNSA. The CDR3 sequence is 15 residues long.

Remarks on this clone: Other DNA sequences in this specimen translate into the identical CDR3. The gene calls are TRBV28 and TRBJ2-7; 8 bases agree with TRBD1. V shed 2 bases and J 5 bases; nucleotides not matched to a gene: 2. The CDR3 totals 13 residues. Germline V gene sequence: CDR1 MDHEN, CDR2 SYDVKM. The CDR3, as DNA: TGTGCCAGCAGTTTAGACAGGGGCCACGAGCAGTACTTC. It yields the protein CASSLDRGHEQYF.

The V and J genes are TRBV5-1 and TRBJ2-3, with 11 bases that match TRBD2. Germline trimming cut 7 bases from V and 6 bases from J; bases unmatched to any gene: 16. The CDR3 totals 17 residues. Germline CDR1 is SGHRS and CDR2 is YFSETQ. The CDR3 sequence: CASRKEGTSGSYDTQYF. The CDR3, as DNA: TGCGCCAGCCGGAAGGAGGGAACTAGCGGGAGTTACGATACGCAGTATTTT. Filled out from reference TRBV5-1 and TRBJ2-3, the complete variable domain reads KAGVTQTPRYLIKTRGQQVTLSCSPISGHRSVSWYQQTPGQGLQFLFEYFSETQRNKGNFPGRFSGRQFSNSRSEMNVSTLELGDSALYLCASRKEGTSGSYDTQYFGPGTRLTVL.